This TCR beta chain was identified during a study of blood T cell repertoires in COVID-19. Study at large: Sites in the United States, Italy and Spain provided acute and convalescent COVID-19 samples. In each case, the material was cDNA or gDNA derived from T cells, B-cell-depleted T cells, or PBMCs.

Per the authors' pipeline: Reference gene primers were amplified, and this amplification served to estimate nucleated cell counts. TCRdb keeps only in-frame clones here, not all; method: immunoSEQ multiplex PCR. V, J and clone size derive from that table, while D and trimming were established from the DNA sequence. The repertoire includes 250,000 to 300,000 clones, approximately 87% of them detected once, and about 4.5% sits in the top ten. The CDR3 runs to 13 residues. V was shortened by 0 bases and J by 9 bases, with 10 bases between the two germline ends. Germline-derived CDR1 and CDR2 are SGHNT and YYREEE (reference sequence).

The sequence derives from a man in his sixties who had recovered from COVID-19. V and J are TRBV5-4 and TRBJ2-1, with D possibly matching TRBD2 (5 bases). Sequenced material: peripheral blood. The CDR3 DNA reads as TGTGCCAGCAGCTTGGTGGGAGAACGTGAGCAGTTCTTC. Amino acids: CASSLVGEREQFF.